This T cell receptor beta chain originates from a study of blood T cell repertoires in COVID-19. About the research overall: Italy, Spain and the United States were the sources of the convalescent and acute COVID-19 samples.

V shed 1 base and J 9 bases; nucleotides not matched to a gene: 10. CDR1 is SGHKS and CDR2 is YYEKEE in the germline V gene (reference sequence). This CDR3 is 16 amino acids long. Seattle's cohort entered during active infection and was followed longitudinally. Repertoires were generated with immunoSEQ multiplex PCR, while TCRdb's copy carries only in-frame clones and drops some. The table includes over 45,000 clones, roughly 90% detected once. This TCR was sampled from a man aged 35-49 years with COVID-19, enrolled during active disease. The rearrangement links TRBV5-5 to TRBJ1-6; 7 positions agree with TRBD1. Sequencing was done on a sample of peripheral blood. CDR3 DNA: TGTGCCAGCAGCTTGTGGCGGGACCCAGGGGGTTCACCCCTCCACTTT. It specifies CASSLWRDPGGSPLHF.